This passage covers 25 T cell receptor beta chains from one sample sequenced in a study of beta chain features in type 1 diabetes. Of the isolated RNA, all was reverse transcribed, and so the sequenced material was expressed TCRB transcripts. Profiling relied on immunoSEQ multiplex PCR, and the TCRdb table lists in-frame clones only, not all of them. The sample carries about 190,000 clones, less than 10% recorded once. For these TCRs, the target antigens are not known. Study conclusions and caveats: Type 1 diabetes patients had TCRB CDR3s that were shorter (moderately but significantly so) in all four CD4+ subsets.

The source material was central memory CD4+ T cells from blood. These receptors came from a man between 18 and 29 years old with type 1 diabetes.

This sequence joins TRBV5-1 and TRBJ2-1; a possible D gene is TRBD2 (6 bases). Trimming left V 4 bases short and J 5 bases short, with 16 bases between. This CDR3 has 15 residues. Germline V gene lookup returns CDR1 SGHRS and CDR2 YFSETQ. This CDR3 is CASSAGPSNNNEQFF. CDR3 bases: TGCGCCAGCAGCGCGGGACCTTCGAATAACAATGAGCAGTTCTTC.

In this sample, this clone turned up many times. The chain joins TRBV14 to TRBJ2-3; 7 nucleotides match TRBD2. V lost 6 bases, J lost 2 bases, and 8 bases stayed unmatched. The CDR3 is made up of 15 amino acids. Germline V gene lookup returns CDR1 SGHDN and CDR2 FVKESK. DNA for the CDR3: TGTGCCAGCAGTAGTCCAGCGGGGACCACAGATACGCAGTATTTT. Encoded protein: CASSSPAGTTDTQYF.

For this clone: This CDR3 is also generated by other DNA sequences in the sample. Written as DNA, the CDR3 is TGTGCCAGTAGCAGGGCCGGCCCCACAGATACGCAGTATTTT. Its protein is CASSRAGPTDTQYF. The chain uses TRBV19 and TRBJ2-3, with D possibly matching TRBD1 (5 bases). V was cut by 6 bases and J by 2 bases, with 12 bases left in between. Looked up from germline, CDR1 is LNHDA and CDR2 is SQIVND (reference sequence). The CDR3 has 14 residues.

This clone was seen at least ten times. The chain couples TRBV4-2 to TRBJ2-1, with 8 bases lining up with TRBD2. Germline V gene sequence: CDR1 LGHNA, CDR2 YNFKEQ. J gave up 12 bases and V 0 bases, and 7 bases lay outside the gene matches. CDR3 length: 14 amino acids. The CDR3 region has the DNA TGTGCCAGCAGCCAAGAAGTCCGGGAGGGCCGGCAGTTCTTC. This encodes CASSQEVREGRQFF.

This clone was found a few times. The chain uses TRBV15 and TRBJ1-5; perhaps TRBD1 as D (6 bases). The CDR3 contains 19 residues. Germline CDR1 and CDR2: LNHNV and YYDKDF (reference sequence). V was pared by 0 bases and J by 2 bases, with 20 bases between. The CDR3 protein is CATSRDLQLRGGGNQPQHF. CDR3 sequence (DNA): TGTGCCACCAGCAGAGATTTACAACTCAGGGGTGGGGGCAATCAGCCCCAGCATTTT.

This clone has only a few counts. V and J are TRBV28 and TRBJ1-2; 7 positions agree with TRBD1. Germline V gene data show CDR1 as MDHEN and CDR2 as SYDVKM. The trim removed 7 bases at V and 7 bases at J, leaving 9 bases unmatched. This CDR3 is built from 13 residues. The CDR3 nucleotides are TGTGCCAGCACCCCAGGACAGGTTCCTGGCTACACCTTC. Its translation: CASTPGQVPGYTF.

This clone turned up a few times. At one end the junction does not follow the germline gene, possibly because of a read error. The rearrangement joins TRBV18 to TRBJ2-5, with D maybe TRBD1 (6 bases). The CDR3 consists of 15 residues. Germline-derived CDR1 and CDR2 are KGHSH and LQKENI. The CDR3 region is CASSPGAANLEPQYF. The CDR3 DNA reads TGTGCCAGCTCACCGGGGGCAGCCAACCTAGAGCCCCAGTACTTC.

This clone was recorded a few times. The chain is built from TRBV30 and TRBJ2-4; perhaps TRBD2 as D (5 bases). Trimming left V 3 bases short and J 6 bases short, with 9 bases between. The germline gives CDR1 GTSNPN, CDR2 SVGIG (reference sequence). The length of the CDR3 is 12 residues. CDR3 DNA: TGTGCCTGGAGGACGGCGGGAAACATTCAGTACTTC. This encodes CAWRTAGNIQYF.

This clone was counted only a few times. This chain links TRBV19 with TRBJ1-2, with a weak D call TRBD1 (5 bases). Germline V gives CDR1 LNHDA, CDR2 SQIVND (reference sequence). CDR3 length: 14 amino acids. V dropped 5 bases and J dropped 8 bases, with 18 bases sitting between them. The DNA for the CDR3 is TGTGCCAGTAGTTCCTTCCAGGGAGGCGGCGGCTACACCTTC. Amino acids: CASSSFQGGGGYTF.

Only a few counts were recorded for this clone. This chain links TRBV28 with TRBJ2-2; TRBD2 agrees at 7 bases. J lost 2 bases, V lost 3 bases, and 3 bases had no gene match. CDR1 MDHEN and CDR2 SYDVKM come from the germline V gene. The CDR3 covers 15 residues. CDR3 sequence: CASSFGGSNTGELFF. For the CDR3, the DNA is TGTGCCAGCAGTTTCGGCGGGAGTAACACCGGGGAGCTGTTTTTT.

This clone was observed a few times. This chain connects TRBV11-3 to TRBJ2-7, with 8 bases aligning to TRBD2. Germline V gene sequence: CDR1 SGHNT, CDR2 YENEEA. Germline trimming cut 2 bases from V and 3 bases from J; bases unmatched to any gene: 6. This CDR3 comprises 15 residues. The CDR3 sequence is CASSLSGGRLYEQYF. Written as DNA, the CDR3 is TGTGCCAGCAGCTTAAGCGGCGGGAGGCTCTACGAGCAGTACTTC.

A few counts support this clone. V gene TRBV11-3 combines with J gene TRBJ2-1, with a possible D match to TRBD2 (6 bases). In germline, CDR1 is SGHNT, CDR2 YENEEA. The CDR3 is made up of 15 amino acids. Trimming took off 1 base at V and 3 bases at J, with 10 bases between the two ends. The CDR3 nucleotides are TGTGCCAGCAGCTTAGGGGGGGAAGTCTACAATGAGCAGTTCTTC. Amino acid sequence: CASSLGGEVYNEQFF. Variable domain in full (rest from reference TRBV11-3 and TRBJ2-1): EAGVVQSPRYKIIEKKQPVAFWCNPISGHNTLYWYLQNLGQGPELLIRYENEEAVDDSQLPKDRFSAERLKGVDSTLKIQPAELGDSAVYLCASSLGGEVYNEQFFGPGTRLTVL.

The genes are TRBV9 and TRBJ1-6, with D possibly being TRBD1 (5 bases). The V end was cut by 0 bases, the J end by 10 bases, with 11 bases between. Germline V gene sequence: CDR1 SGDLS, CDR2 YYNGEE. The CDR3 is 14 amino acids. The CDR3 sequence: CASSVDGARSPLHF. The CDR3 DNA reads TGTGCCAGCAGCGTAGATGGGGCTCGATCACCCCTCCACTTT. The variable domain in full, completed from reference TRBV9 and TRBJ1-6, reads DSGVTQTPKHLITATGQRVTLRCSPRSGDLSVYWYQQSLDQGLQFLIQYYNGEERAKGNILERFSAQQFPDLHSELNLSSLELGDSALYFCASSVDGARSPLHFGNGTRLTVT.

This clone was seen a handful of times. CDR3 residues: CASSKQTGGNGYTF. The CDR3 DNA reads TGTGCCAGCAGCAAACAAACAGGGGGCAATGGCTACACCTTC. The chain employs TRBV6-5 and TRBJ1-2, with 9 bases lining up with TRBD1. V lost 6 bases and J lost 6; bases outside the gene matches: 8. CDR1 and CDR2 from the germline V gene are MNHEY and SVGAGI. There are 14 residues in the CDR3.

This chain uses TRBV13 with TRBJ2-7, with 7 positions matching TRBD2. Germline V gene data show CDR1 as PRHDT and CDR2 as FYEKMQ (reference sequence). V was clipped by 5 bases and J by 3 bases; unmatched bases: 13. There are 16 residues in the CDR3. The CDR3 region is CASSDRLGRGVYEQYF. The CDR3 DNA is TGTGCCAGCAGCGACAGATTGGGGAGGGGAGTCTACGAGCAGTACTTC.

This clone was seen a few times. One end of the junction is discordant with germline, which a read error may explain. The V gene is TRBV5-6, the J gene TRBJ2-4, with 8 bases aligning to TRBD1. The germline V gene encodes CDR1 SGHDT and CDR2 YYEEEE. The CDR3 totals 11 residues. The CDR3 region is CASSLNGQGCF. The CDR3 DNA is TGTGCCAGCAGCTTAAACGGACAGGGATGCTTC.

The chain couples TRBV5-1 to TRBJ1-6; 9 bases are shared with TRBD1. Germline V gene sequence: CDR1 SGHRS, CDR2 YFSETQ. The CDR3 extends over 14 amino acids. Losses at the gene ends were 4 bases for V and 11 bases for J; bases not matched to a gene: 7. The CDR3 bases are TGCGCCAGCAGCCCGGGACAGGGTCGAACACCCCTCCACTTT. Encoded protein: CASSPGQGRTPLHF.

This rearrangement joins TRBV6-6 to TRBJ2-1, with 9 bases lining up with TRBD2. The V segment lost 5 bases and the J segment 9 bases; nucleotides outside the gene matches: 14. Per the germline V gene, CDR1 is MNHNY and CDR2 is SVGAGI (reference sequence). This CDR3 comprises 16 residues. CDR3 bases: TGTGCCAGCAGTCACCTTAGCGGGAGAATCCGGGGTGAGCAGTTCTTC. Amino acids: CASSHLSGRIRGEQFF.

This clone was seen a few times. Its ends do not fully match the called genes, so a read error is possible. The CDR3 is CAISESNAGSSYNEQFF. The CDR3, as DNA: TGTGCCATCAGTGAGTCGAATGCGGGGAGCTCCTACAATGAGCAGTTCTTC. The chain joins TRBV6-1 to TRBJ2-1, with D possibly TRBD2 on 6 matching bases. This CDR3 has 17 amino acids. Germline CDR1 MNHNS, CDR2 SASEGT.

The chain employs TRBV2 and TRBJ1-2; D call uncertain. The CDR3 covers 14 residues. Germline V CDR1 and CDR2: SNHLY, FYNNEI. Trimming left V 2 bases short and J 7 bases short, with 14 bases between. DNA of the CDR3: TGTGCCAGCAGTGAATCGTCTCGAGGTGCTGGCTACACCTTC. Translating gives CASSESSRGAGYTF.

The gene calls are TRBV12-1 and TRBJ2-5; the table assigns TRBD2, which was not confirmed against the DNA. TRBV12-1 is annotated as a pseudogene. The CDR3 spans 14 residues. In DNA, the CDR3 is TGTGCCAGCAGCTTTGTAGCGGAGGGGGAGACCCAGTACTTC. This gives the protein CASSFVAEGETQYF.

The J gene is TRBJ1-1, the V gene TRBV4-3; TRBD1 matches 9 bases. J gave up 3 bases and V 4 bases, and 6 bases lay outside the gene matches. CDR3 length equals 15 residues. Per germline, CDR1 LGHNA and CDR2 YSLEER. Here the CDR3 DNA reads TGCGCCAGCAGCCGGGACAGGGCGCACGACACTGAAGCTTTCTTT. This codes for CASSRDRAHDTEAFF.

The chain links TRBV6-5 to TRBJ2-2; no clear D. The V gene's germline CDR1 is MNHEY and CDR2 SVGAGI. Trimming took 5 bases from V and 8 from J, leaving 9 bases between them. The CDR3 length is 12 residues. The CDR3 sequence is CASSPQAGELFF. DNA of the CDR3: TGTGCCAGCAGTCCCCAGGCTGGGGAGCTGTTTTTT.

This chain joins TRBV7-9 and TRBJ2-2, with 7 bases identical to TRBD2. The germline CDR1 and CDR2 sequences are SEHNR and FQNEAQ (reference sequence). With 5 bases clipped from V and 2 bases from J, the junction kept 11 bases outside the gene matches. The CDR3 runs 17 residues. The CDR3 reads CASSPAGLAENTGELFF. CDR3 sequence (DNA): TGTGCCAGCAGCCCGGCGGGGCTAGCGGAAAACACCGGGGAGCTGTTTTTT.

The rearrangement links TRBV6-5 to TRBJ2-3, with D possibly being TRBD2 (5 bases). V lost 6 bases, J lost 4 bases, and 11 bases lay in between. CDR1 and CDR2 from the germline V gene are MNHEY and SVGAGI. The CDR3 loop spans 13 amino acids. CDR3 DNA: TGTGCCAGCAGACAACCGGAGGCAGATACGCAGTATTTT. As protein: CASRQPEADTQYF.